The next 8 T cell receptor beta chains were all read from a single sample in a study of blood T cell repertoires in COVID-19. The data were produced by immunoSEQ multiplex PCR, yet TCRdb's version contains in-frame clones alone and is incomplete. The data show fewer than 250,000 clones, around nine tenths seen once. Sequenced sample: PBMCs or T cells enriched from blood (not recorded which). Receptors originate from a woman aged 45-60 years with acute COVID-19.

CDR3: CASSQLSRVRSNQPQHF. The CDR3, as DNA: TGTGCCAGCAGTCAGCTATCCAGGGTGCGGAGCAATCAGCCCCAGCATTTT. The chain carries TRBV6-6 and TRBJ1-5, with D perhaps matching TRBD1 (5 bases). CDR3 length: 17 residues. Germline assignment: CDR1 MNHNY and CDR2 SVGAGI (reference sequence). The ends were cut back, 5 bases at V and 1 base at J, with 18 bases in the middle.

This clone was recorded once. The V and J genes are TRBV28 and TRBJ1-1; possibly TRBD1 for D (5 bases). From germline, CDR1 is MDHEN and CDR2 SYDVKM. Trimming removed 5 bases from V and 1 base from J, with 11 bases in between. The CDR3 runs 14 residues. CDR3 sequence reads: CASSLDRENTEAFF. DNA of the CDR3: TGTGCCAGCAGTCTAGACAGAGAGAACACTGAAGCTTTCTTT.

The J gene is TRBJ2-1, the V gene TRBV7-2; TRBD1 is a possible D gene (5 bases). Trimming took off 5 bases at V and 8 bases at J, with 19 bases between the two ends. This CDR3 is 15 amino acids long. Germline CDR1 reads SGHTA; CDR2 reads FQGNSA. CDR3 sequence (DNA): TGTGCCAGCAGCCCAACAGGAGTTGGTGGCCATGAGCAGTTCTTC. Translation: CASSPTGVGGHEQFF.

The CDR3 region has the DNA TGTGCCACCAGTGACTCTCCGGGACAGGGGTTCACAGATACGCAGTATTTT. This gives the protein CATSDSPGQGFTDTQYF. This chain links TRBV24-1 with TRBJ2-3; TRBD1 agrees at 10 bases. The germline CDR1 and CDR2 sequences are KGHDR and SFDVKD. This CDR3 has 17 residues. V was pared by 4 bases and J by 2 bases, with 8 bases of the junction left unmatched.

In this sample, this clone turned up a few times. This same CDR3 is encoded by further DNA sequences in the sample. This chain joins TRBV2 and TRBJ2-7, with 9 bases fitting TRBD1. This CDR3 region has 15 residues. Looked up from germline, CDR1 is SNHLY and CDR2 is FYNNEI. V gave up 6 bases and J gave up 5 bases; unmatched junction bases: 11. This CDR3 reads CASSPPGQGLHEQYF. In DNA form, the CDR3 reads TGTGCCAGCAGCCCCCCGGGACAGGGTTTACACGAGCAGTACTTC.

The chain links TRBV5-4 to TRBJ1-5; TRBD1 might be the D (5 bases). V was trimmed by 4 bases and J by 0 bases, leaving 8 bases between them. The CDR3 extends over 14 amino acids. Germline V gene data show CDR1 as SGHNT and CDR2 as YYREEE (reference sequence). CDR3 DNA: TGTGCCAGCAGCAGGGGCGGTAGCAATCAGCCCCAGCATTTT. Its translation is CASSRGGSNQPQHF.

The chain couples TRBV18 to TRBJ2-7, with a weak D call TRBD1 (5 bases). The germline V and J ends were trimmed by 0 bases and 4 bases, with 10 bases remaining between them. Germline lookup yields CDR1 KGHSH and CDR2 LQKENI. CDR3 length: 14 amino acids. CDR3 coding DNA: TGTGCCAGCTCACCACCGACCTCAGGGTACGAGCAGTACTTC. The encoded protein is CASSPPTSGYEQYF.

Of note for this clone: One junction end does not reproduce the germline sequence, and a read error may be involved. The chain carries TRBV5-1 and TRBJ2-5, with 8 positions matching TRBD1. There are 15 residues in the CDR3. Germline CDR1 is SGHRS and CDR2 is YFSETQ. The chain's CDR3 is CASRLESTGVETQYF. As DNA, the CDR3 is TGCGCCAGCAGGTTGGAGTCGACAGGGGTAGAGACCCAGTACTTC.